Here is one T cell receptor (beta chain) with its context. Its antigen remains unknown. The data belong to a study of cytomegalovirus exposure and HLA in healthy donors. Whole-study context: Among about 380 genotyped donors, more than 65% fell in the Caucasian-associated ancestry cluster. Study-wide results and caveats: The authors reported that TCR beta sequences could predict HLA-A and HLA-B alleles. These predictions were accurate for most subjects in the first cohort.

The V and J ends lost 4 bases and 2 bases, in that order; junction bases with no gene match: 2. The length of the CDR3 is 14 residues. Germline V gene sequence: CDR1 SNHLY, CDR2 FYNNEI. The PCR used 60 Vbeta and 13 Jbeta primers. Measured with immunoSEQ multiplex PCR; TCRdb has only the in-frame clones, and not every one. The profile covers under 250,000 clones, with approximately 82% appearing a single time and under 0.8% taken by the ten largest. This receptor was identified in a man aged 18 to 29 in good health and CMV-seronegative. The J gene is TRBJ1-3, the V gene TRBV2; 7 bases are a match to TRBD1. Sequencing was done on a sample of PBMCs. The CDR3 spells CASSGTGPGNTIYF. In DNA, the CDR3 is TGTGCCAGCAGTGGGACAGGTCCTGGAAACACCATATATTTT.